This T cell receptor beta chain is drawn from a study of technical replicates of blood from a handful of donors. This clone was observed once. TCRdb's table, derived via immunoSEQ multiplex PCR, lists solely in-frame clones and lacks some. The sample comprises approximately 76,000 clones, about 97% of which are singletons, and more than 0.15% rests with the top ten. There are 13 residues in the CDR3. V was clipped by 0 bases and J by 7 bases, with 8 bases between them. CDR1 and CDR2 from the germline V gene are SGHRS and YFSETQ. The gene calls are TRBV5-1 and TRBJ1-5, with D unclear. The TCR originated in a human donor in good health. The material sequenced was T cells isolated from PBMCs. Written as DNA, the CDR3 is TGCGCCAGCAGCTTGGCAGGAGGCCAGCCCCAGCATTTT. Amino acid sequence: CASSLAGGQPQHF.